These 15 T cell receptor beta chains came from one sample sequenced in a study of shared clonotypes between healthy human individuals. The protocol was immunoSEQ multiplex PCR, while the TCRdb copy is restricted to in-frame clones and leaves out a portion. This table has around 600,000 clones, about 98% appearing once. The naive CD8 fraction comprised CD45RO-negative cells positively selected for CCR7 and excluded terminally differentiated effector memory CD45RA+ cells. What was sequenced was naive CD8+ T cells sorted from blood. The receptors shown here come from a man younger than 40 in good health.

This sequence joins TRBV11-3 and TRBJ2-1; the match to TRBD1 covers 8 bases. Germline V gene lookup returns CDR1 SGHNT and CDR2 YENEEA. The length of the CDR3 is 15 residues. V was clipped by 4 bases and J by 0 bases; unmatched bases: 2. The CDR3 loop is CASSSDRGSYNEQFF. The CDR3 DNA reads as TGTGCCAGCAGCTCAGACAGGGGCTCCTACAATGAGCAGTTCTTC.

The chain is built from TRBV4-1 and TRBJ2-7, with 8 bases fitting TRBD1. The CDR3 spans 12 residues. In germline, CDR1 is MGHRA, CDR2 YSYEKL. J gave up 6 bases and V 8 bases, and 6 bases lay outside the gene matches. CDR3 residues: CASEGRGREQYF. The CDR3 bases are TGCGCCAGCGAGGGCAGGGGGCGCGAGCAGTACTTC.

The gene calls are TRBV7-9 and TRBJ2-1; TRBD1 agrees at 10 bases. V was clipped by 4 bases and J by 3 bases; unmatched bases: 6. The germline V gene encodes CDR1 SEHNR and CDR2 FQNEAQ (reference sequence). The CDR3 sequence is 16 residues long. CDR3 DNA: TGTGCCAGCAGCTCCCTAGACAGGGGGCTCTACAATGAGCAGTTCTTC. The encoded protein is CASSSLDRGLYNEQFF.

The V call is TRBV9, the J call TRBJ2-5, with 8 bases identical to TRBD2. Losses at the gene ends were 2 bases for V and 4 bases for J; bases not matched to a gene: 7. Germline CDR1 and CDR2: SGDLS and YYNGEE. The CDR3 is made up of 15 amino acids. CDR3 protein: CASSVSAGVAETQYF. CDR3 DNA sequence: TGTGCCAGCAGCGTTTCAGCGGGAGTTGCAGAGACCCAGTACTTC. Complete variable domain (other parts from reference TRBV9 and TRBJ2-5): DSGVTQTPKHLITATGQRVTLRCSPRSGDLSVYWYQQSLDQGLQFLIQYYNGEERAKGNILERFSAQQFPDLHSELNLSSLELGDSALYFCASSVSAGVAETQYFGPGTRLLVL.

The genes are TRBV29-1 and TRBJ2-3; D is unclear. CDR1 is SQVTM and CDR2 is ANQGSEA in the germline V gene. The V and J ends lost 4 bases and 2 bases respectively, with 13 bases between them. This CDR3 has 14 amino acids. CDR3 region: CSVGMRGPTDTQYF. The DNA of the CDR3 is TGCAGCGTTGGAATGCGAGGCCCCACAGATACGCAGTATTTT.

This clone has just one count. The chain carries TRBV9 and TRBJ2-7; 9 bases are shared with TRBD1. V was pared by 3 bases and J by 2 bases, with 3 bases of the junction left unmatched. Germline V gives CDR1 SGDLS, CDR2 YYNGEE. The CDR3 consists of 14 residues. CDR3: CASSETGGAYEQYF. The CDR3 DNA is TGTGCCAGCAGCGAAACAGGGGGCGCCTACGAGCAGTACTTC.

This chain links TRBV2 with TRBJ2-5; a weak D match, TRBD2 (5 bases). Germline values: CDR1 SNHLY, CDR2 FYNNEI. CDR3 length: 21 residues. V was clipped by 0 bases and J by 7 bases, with 33 bases between them. This CDR3 is CASSEALKVSSPGNAVGTQYF. The DNA for the CDR3 is TGTGCCAGCAGTGAAGCGCTTAAGGTCTCTAGCCCGGGGAATGCAGTGGGGACCCAGTACTTC.

The genes are TRBV27 and TRBJ2-7, with 7 bases aligning to TRBD1. The J segment lost 1 base and the V segment lost 0 bases, leaving 6 bases of the junction unmatched. CDR1 and CDR2 from the germline V gene are MNHEY and SMNVEV (reference sequence). This CDR3 is 16 amino acids long. The CDR3 loop reads CASSLSRTGVSYEQYF. Here the CDR3 DNA reads TGTGCCAGCAGTTTATCGAGGACAGGAGTTTCCTACGAGCAGTACTTC.

J is TRBJ2-1 and V is TRBV7-2, with D possibly TRBD2 on 6 matching bases. Germline CDR1 SGHTA, CDR2 FQGNSA. The CDR3 extends over 16 amino acids. V was clipped by 0 bases and J by 3 bases, with 12 bases between them. Here the CDR3 reads CASSLAGGTGYNEQFF. The DNA for the CDR3 is TGTGCCAGCAGCTTAGCAGGCGGGACCGGCTACAATGAGCAGTTCTTC.

The chain joins TRBV6-5 to TRBJ2-7; D might be TRBD1 (5 bases). Germline-derived CDR1 and CDR2 are MNHEY and SVGAGI. The CDR3 totals 14 residues. Between the trimmed V and J ends, which lost 2 bases and 0 bases, there was a span of 8 bases. The CDR3 region is CASSYRGTSYEQYF. The CDR3 region has the DNA TGTGCCAGCAGTTACAGGGGAACCTCCTACGAGCAGTACTTC.

V and J are TRBV5-1 and TRBJ2-2; D possibly corresponds to TRBD1 (5 bases). Per the germline V gene, CDR1 is SGHRS and CDR2 is YFSETQ. V dropped 0 bases and J dropped 3 bases, with 6 bases sitting between them. This CDR3 region has 14 residues. The CDR3 coding sequence is TGCGCCAGCAGCTTGGTGACAGACACCGGGGAGCTGTTTTTT. Translating it yields CASSLVTDTGELFF.

The chain employs TRBV5-1 and TRBJ2-3; 13 bases are shared with TRBD2. The CDR3 is made up of 19 amino acids. Germline V gene sequence: CDR1 SGHRS, CDR2 YFSETQ. The V and J ends lost 3 bases and 2 bases, in that order; junction bases with no gene match: 12. CDR3 sequence reads: CASSSGGTSGILATDTQYF. The CDR3, as DNA: TGCGCCAGCAGCTCGGGAGGGACTAGCGGGATCCTCGCCACAGATACGCAGTATTTT. Drawing the rest from reference TRBV5-1 and TRBJ2-3, the complete variable domain is KAGVTQTPRYLIKTRGQQVTLSCSPISGHRSVSWYQQTPGQGLQFLFEYFSETQRNKGNFPGRFSGRQFSNSRSEMNVSTLELGDSALYLCASSSGGTSGILATDTQYFGPGTRLTVL.

CDR3 bases: TGCAGCCAATATACCGACGAGCAGTACTTC. Translating gives CSQYTDEQYF. J is TRBJ2-7 and V is TRBV20-1; D ambiguous. Germline assignment: CDR1 DFQATT and CDR2 SNEGSKA (reference sequence). The length of the CDR3 is 10 residues.

This sequence joins TRBV9 and TRBJ1-3; D perhaps matches TRBD1 (5 bases). V lost 7 bases and J 2 bases, leaving 10 bases between the germline ends. The germline gives CDR1 SGDLS, CDR2 YYNGEE. This CDR3 has 13 residues. CDR3 amino acids: CASGGNPGNTIYF. CDR3 in DNA: TGTGCCAGCGGGGGGAACCCTGGAAACACCATATATTTT. The whole variable domain, remainder taken from reference TRBV9 and TRBJ1-3, is DSGVTQTPKHLITATGQRVTLRCSPRSGDLSVYWYQQSLDQGLQFLIQYYNGEERAKGNILERFSAQQFPDLHSELNLSSLELGDSALYFCASGGNPGNTIYFGEGSWLTVV.

In this sample, this clone turned up once. V and J are TRBV28 and TRBJ2-7; D unclear. V was clipped by 5 bases and J by 1 base, with 18 bases between them. This CDR3 has 16 residues. Germline loops: CDR1 MDHEN, CDR2 SYDVKM. The CDR3 spells CASSPAQNRLSYEQYF. The CDR3 DNA sequence: TGTGCCAGCAGTCCCGCTCAGAATCGTCTTTCCTACGAGCAGTACTTC.